Listed below are T cell receptor beta chains from one sample, sequenced in a study of Graves' ophthalmopathy and Graves' hyperthyroidism. TCRdb re-derived calls from the multiplex PCR reads in MiXCR, one entry per CDR3 protein. In the table there are about 400,000 distinct CDR3 sequences, 15% of which are singletons. Sequencing was done on a sample of peripheral blood. The receptors derive from a woman between 18 and 30 years old with stable Graves' hyperthyroidism. The CDR3 runs from the conserved cysteine through the conserved F or W. The order of the fields is J gene, clone size, V gene, D gene, CDR3 DNA, CDR3 protein. A D gene is named only where the DNA matches it firmly. Only some rows state a clone size, as once, few, many or a class for expanded clones.

>TRBJ1-1|many|TRBV24-1|NA
TGTGCCACCACCGAAGACGGGAACACTGAAGCTTTCTTT
CATTEDGNTEAFF
>TRBJ2-7|many|TRBV11-3|NA
TGTGCCAGCAGCACTGCCCCGTCTCGAGGGGACGAGCAGTACTTC
CASSTAPSRGDEQYF
>TRBJ2-7|many|TRBV27|NA
TGTGCCAGCAGTTTAGGGGGCGTGTACGAGCAGTACTTC
CASSLGGVYEQYF
>TRBJ1-6|few|TRBV7-3|NA
TGTGCCAGCAGCCGAAACGGGTATTCACCCCTCCACTTT
CASSRNGYSPLHF
>TRBJ1-5|many|TRBV6-2/TRBV6-3|TRBD1
TGTGCCAGCAGTTACTCGAAGGGATCGACAGGGGGATTAGGTAATCAGCCCCAGCATTTT
CASSYSKGSTGGLGNQPQHF
>TRBJ1-6|many|TRBV7-2|NA
TGTGCCAGCAGCCCCCTAGGAGGTGACAATTCACCCCTCCACTTT
CASSPLGGDNSPLHF
>TRBJ1-5|many|TRBV7-8|NA
TGTGCCAGCAGCTACCGGGGTAATAGCAATCAGCCCCAGCATTTT
CASSYRGNSNQPQHF
>TRBJ2-5|many|TRBV11-2|NA
TGTGCCAGCAGTGGGGGGTTTGCAGAGACCCAGTACTTC
CASSGGFAETQYF
>TRBJ1-5|many|TRBV19|TRBD1
TGTGCCAGTAGTATAGATCCAGCGGGACAGCTTAATCAGCCCCAGCATTTT
CASSIDPAGQLNQPQHF
>TRBJ1-3|many|TRBV7-2|NA
TGTGCCAGCAGCTTCGAGAGCTCTGGAAACACCATATATTTT
CASSFESSGNTIYF
>TRBJ2-5|many|TRBV2|NA
TGTGCCAGCAGTGAATACAGGGCGGAGACCCAGTACTTC
CASSEYRAETQYF
>TRBJ1-1|many|TRBV10-3|NA
TGTGCCATCAGTGGAGGGTTTTACACTGAAGCTTTCTTT
CAISGGFYTEAFF
>TRBJ1-2|NA|TRBV6-1|NA
TGTGCCAGCTTTGCGGAATATGGCTACACCTTC
CASFAEYGYTF
>TRBJ2-7|many|TRBV6-5|TRBD2
TGTGCCGGAATGACTAGCGGGGGCTCCTACGAGCAGTACTTC
CAGMTSGGSYEQYF
>TRBJ2-5|many|TRBV12-3/TRBV12-4|NA
TGTGCCAGCAGCCCCTTGAAATTGGCGACCCAGTACTTC
CASSPLKLATQYF
>TRBJ1-1|NA|TRBV14|TRBD1
TGTGCCAGCAGCATGGGGACAGGGACTAACACTGAAGCTTTCTTT
CASSMGTGTNTEAFF
>TRBJ1-5|NA|TRBV28|NA
TGTGCCAGCAGTTCTCCGACAGGAATTAATCAGCCCCAGCATTTT
CASSSPTGINQPQHF
>TRBJ2-5|few|TRBV20-1|NA
TGCAGTGCTAGAGTTTATCCCCCGTTGACAGCCCCGCAAGAGACCCAGTACTTC
CSARVYPPLTAPQETQYF
>TRBJ1-2|many|TRBV7-2|TRBD1
TGTGCCATACCAGACAGGGACCTCCTTAACTATGGCTACACCTTC
CAIPDRDLLNYGYTF
>TRBJ2-7|few|TRBV29-1|TRBD1
TGCAGCGCCTCAACCGGGACAGGGAATTCCGGCGAGCAGTACTTC
CSASTGTGNSGEQYF
>TRBJ1-5|few|TRBV24-1|NA
TGTGCCACCAGTGCCGGCCAGGGAGGCAATCAGCCCCAGCATTTT
CATSAGQGGNQPQHF
>TRBJ1-5|many|TRBV15|NA
TGTGCCACCAGCAGAGATAGGTATCAGCCCCAGCATTTT
CATSRDRYQPQHF
>TRBJ1-2|NA|TRBV11-1|NA
TGTGCCAGCAGCCTCAGCCGGACACCGACTAACTATGGCTACAGCTTC
CASSLSRTPTNYGYSF
>TRBJ1-1|many|TRBV7-6|TRBD1
TGTGCCAGCAGCTTAGCGACAGGGGCCTCCACTGAAGCTTTCTTT
CASSLATGASTEAFF
>TRBJ2-7|many|TRBV24-1|NA
TGTGCCACCAGAGACCTTTCCTACGAGCAGTACTTC
CATRDLSYEQYF
>TRBJ1-2|NA|TRBV28|NA
TGTGCCAGCAGTTGGCGGAGCAATGCCCTATATGGCTACACCTTC
CASSWRSNALYGYTF
>TRBJ1-1|few|TRBV5-1|NA
TGCGCCAGCAGCATCTCGGACGGGAACACTGAAGCTTTCTTT
CASSISDGNTEAFF
>TRBJ2-2|many|TRBV2|NA
TGTGCCAGCAGCCCCGACAGGGAGGGGACCGGGGAGCTGTTTTTT
CASSPDREGTGELFF
>TRBJ1-1|few|TRBV19|NA
TGTGCCAGTAGTATTTCGGGGATTCGTGAAGCTTTCTTT
CASSISGIREAFF
>TRBJ2-4|few|TRBV5-5|NA
TGTGCCAGCAGCTTGCGTGGCGATCCGGCCAAAAACATTAAGTACTTC
CASSLRGDPAKNIKYF
>TRBJ1-1|many|TRBV6-1|TRBD1
TGTGCCAGCAGCCCCTTCCCGGGACAGGGGGCGGCTTTCTTT
CASSPFPGQGAAFF
>TRBJ2-7|many|TRBV5-1|NA
TGCGCCAGCAGCATCCGCGGGCCCTCCTACGAGCAGTACTTC
CASSIRGPSYEQYF
>TRBJ2-7|many|TRBV27|NA
TGTGCCAGCAAAGGGGGAACCTACGAGCAGTACTTC
CASKGGTYEQYF
>TRBJ2-5|NA|TRBV14|TRBD1
TGTGCCAGCAGTCGACAGGGCAGCGAGACCCAGTACTTC
CASSRQGSETQYF
>TRBJ2-7|few|TRBV28|NA
TGTGACGAATTGGGTAGGGCCGAGCAGTACTTC
CDELGRAEQYF
>TRBJ1-1|many|TRBV6-1|TRBD1
TGTGCCAGCAGTGAACGTCAGGGGGCTGCTATGAACACTGAAGCTTTCTTT
CASSERQGAAMNTEAFF
>TRBJ1-2|once|TRBV28|NA
TGTGCCAGCATAAAATCGGGGGGTAACTATGGCTACACCTTC
CASIKSGGNYGYTF
>TRBJ1-1|many|TRBV24-1|NA
TGTGCCACCAGTGCTGGGGTCGGGTCAGGGATGACTGAAGCTTTCTTT
CATSAGVGSGMTEAFF
>TRBJ1-1|NA|TRBV5-4|NA
TGTGCCAGCAGCTTGGAAGCTCAGAACACTGAAGCTTTCTTT
CASSLEAQNTEAFF
>TRBJ1-1|many|TRBV5-1|NA
TGCGCCAGCAGCTTGTGGAAGAACAGCGGGGGCACTGAAGCTTTCTTT
CASSLWKNSGGTEAFF
>TRBJ2-7|many|TRBV11-3|NA
TGTGCCAGCAGCAAACCGGGACTCTCGTACGAGCAGTACTTC
CASSKPGLSYEQYF
>TRBJ2-7|many|TRBV11-2|NA
TGTGCCAGCAGCTTCCTCCGGGCCGGGACCTACGAGCAGTACTTC
CASSFLRAGTYEQYF
>TRBJ2-7|many|TRBV4-1|TRBD1
TGCGCCAGCAGCCAACTGTATGGACAGGGCATTTACGAGCAGTACTTC
CASSQLYGQGIYEQYF
>TRBJ1-5|many|TRBV6-2/TRBV6-3|NA
TGTGCCAGCAGTCGATCCTCTGATCAGCCCCAGCATTTT
CASSRSSDQPQHF
>TRBJ2-7|few|TRBV20-1|NA
TGCAGTGCTAGTGGAGACGGAAGCTCCTACGAGCAGTACTTC
CSASGDGSSYEQYF
>TRBJ2-2|few|TRBV6-2/TRBV6-3|TRBD2
TGTGCCAGCAGAACCTGGGCGGGGGGCAAATACGACACCGGGGAGCTGTTTTTT
CASRTWAGGKYDTGELFF
>TRBJ1-2|many|TRBV6-2/TRBV6-3|TRBD1
TGTGCCAGCAGTTCGGGACAGGGGCGAAACTATGGCTACACCTTC
CASSSGQGRNYGYTF
>TRBJ1-2|many|TRBV12-3/TRBV12-4|NA
TGTGCCAGCAGTATGGCAGGGGCGGTCTATGGCTACACCTTC
CASSMAGAVYGYTF
>TRBJ1-2|many|TRBV29-1|NA
TGCAGCGCAGCCTCAGGGGAACGAGGCTACACCTTC
CSAASGERGYTF
>TRBJ1-1|many|TRBV13|TRBD1
TGTGCCAGCAGCTTGAGACAGGGAAGGAGCCCTGAAGCTTTCTTT
CASSLRQGRSPEAFF
>TRBJ1-5|many|TRBV12-3/TRBV12-4|TRBD1
TGTGCCAGCAAGGCGGGGGACAGGGGCTACAATCAGCCCCAGCATTTT
CASKAGDRGYNQPQHF
>TRBJ1-5|NA|TRBV19|NA
TGTGCCAGTAGTATTCAGGACCATCAGCCCCAGCATTTT
CASSIQDHQPQHF
>TRBJ1-1|NA|TRBV2|NA
TGTGCCAGCAGTGCCGTCATAACCACTGATGCTTTCTTT
CASSAVITTDAFF
>TRBJ2-7|many|TRBV19|NA
TGTGCCAGTAGTATAGGGGGCAGGGGATCCTACGAGCAGTACTTC
CASSIGGRGSYEQYF
>TRBJ2-7|NA|TRBV7-8|NA
TGTGCCAGCAGCTTAAAAGGTCGTTGGGACTACGAGCAGTACTTC
CASSLKGRWDYEQYF